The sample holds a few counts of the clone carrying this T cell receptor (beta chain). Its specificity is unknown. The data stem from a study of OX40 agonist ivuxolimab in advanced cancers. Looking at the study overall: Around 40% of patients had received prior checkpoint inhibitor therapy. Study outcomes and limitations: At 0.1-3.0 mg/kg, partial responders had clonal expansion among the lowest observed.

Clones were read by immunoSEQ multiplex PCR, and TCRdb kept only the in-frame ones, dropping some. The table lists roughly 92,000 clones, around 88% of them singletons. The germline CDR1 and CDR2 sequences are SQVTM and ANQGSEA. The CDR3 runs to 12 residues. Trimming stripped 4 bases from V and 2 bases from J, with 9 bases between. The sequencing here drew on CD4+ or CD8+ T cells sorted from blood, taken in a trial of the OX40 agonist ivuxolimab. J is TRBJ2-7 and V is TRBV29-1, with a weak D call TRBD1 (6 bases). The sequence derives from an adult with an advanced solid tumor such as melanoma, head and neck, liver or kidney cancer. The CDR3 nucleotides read TGCAGCGTTGGACAGGCCGCCTACGAGCAGTACTTC. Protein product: CSVGQAAYEQYF.